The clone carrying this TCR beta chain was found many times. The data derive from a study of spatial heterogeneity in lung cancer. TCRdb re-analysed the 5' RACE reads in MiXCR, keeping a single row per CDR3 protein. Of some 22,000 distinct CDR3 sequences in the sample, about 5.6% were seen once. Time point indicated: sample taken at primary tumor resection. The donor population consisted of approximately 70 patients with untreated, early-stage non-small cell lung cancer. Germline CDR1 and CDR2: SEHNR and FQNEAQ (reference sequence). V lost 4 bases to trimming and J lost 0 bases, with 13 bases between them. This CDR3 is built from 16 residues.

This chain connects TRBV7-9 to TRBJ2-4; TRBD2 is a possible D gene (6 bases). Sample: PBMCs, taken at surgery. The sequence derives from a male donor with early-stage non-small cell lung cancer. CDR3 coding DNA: TGTGCCAGCAGCTCGAGGGCGGGGCTAGCCAAAAACATTCAGTACTTC. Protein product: CASSSRAGLAKNIQYF.